Listed here are 5 T cell receptor beta chains from one sample, sequenced in a study of blood T cell repertoires in COVID-19. TCRdb keeps only in-frame clones here, not all; method: immunoSEQ multiplex PCR. This table has some 120,000 clones, under 95% appearing once. The sequenced sample was peripheral blood. These TCRs come from a man aged 50-59 years with active COVID-19.

This clone was seen a few times. V and J are TRBV7-8 and TRBJ1-3; D is possibly TRBD1 (5 bases). Per germline, CDR1 SGHVS and CDR2 FQNEAQ. This CDR3 has 16 amino acids. With 5 bases removed from V and 0 bases from J, the gap between germline ends came to 14 bases. The CDR3 region is CASSRNQGSSGNTIYF. CDR3 in DNA: TGTGCCAGCAGCCGCAACCAGGGCAGCTCTGGAAACACCATATATTTT.

The CDR3 loop is CASSYSREGNQPQHF. CDR3 bases: TGTGCCAGCAGTTACTCCCGGGAGGGCAATCAGCCCCAGCATTTT. V and J are TRBV6-5 and TRBJ1-5; D is ambiguous. Trimming pared 0 bases from V and 2 bases from J, leaving 8 bases between. The CDR3 spans 15 residues. Germline CDR1 is MNHEY and CDR2 is SVGAGI.

This clone was recorded only once. The V and J genes are TRBV6-5 and TRBJ2-7; 9 nucleotides line up with TRBD2. Looked up from germline, CDR1 is MNHEY and CDR2 is SVGAGI. V trimming: 8 bases; J trimming: 2 bases; junction bases outside the gene matches: 1. This CDR3 region has 12 residues. CDR3 protein: CASERGAYEQYF. In DNA form, the CDR3 reads TGTGCCAGCGAGCGGGGGGCCTACGAGCAGTACTTC.

V and J are TRBV5-1 and TRBJ1-1; perhaps TRBD1 as D (6 bases). The CDR3 length is 15 residues. Germline CDR1 is SGHRS and CDR2 is YFSETQ. The V gene lost 2 bases and the J gene lost 0 bases, with 11 bases spanning the gap. The CDR3: CASSLQGVLNTEAFF. CDR3 sequence (DNA): TGCGCCAGCAGCTTACAGGGAGTTCTGAACACTGAAGCTTTCTTT.

The chain couples TRBV6-6 to TRBJ2-1, with TRBD2 matching over 12 bases. Germline lookup yields CDR1 MNHNY and CDR2 SVGAGI (reference sequence). The trim removed 6 bases at V and 1 base at J, leaving 4 bases unmatched. The CDR3 spans 16 residues. The CDR3 nucleotides are TGTGCCAGCAGCTCACTAGCGGGGGGATCCTACAATGAGCAGTTCTTC. This sequence encodes CASSSLAGGSYNEQFF.